This section outlines one T cell receptor (beta chain) sequence together with its context. Its target is not known. This sample is drawn from a study of T cells in Graves' hyperthyroidism and ophthalmopathy. Regarding the study as a whole: The model predicted ophthalmopathy a median roughly six months before onset.

Each diagnosis drew on symptoms, thyroxine, TRAb, thyroid ultrasound and orbital computed tomography findings. Amplification of TCR beta CDR3 regions was performed using RNA transcripts as template. The study used the HTBI primer set for a first-round RT-PCR of the TCR CDR3. TCRdb reanalysed the multiplex PCR reads using MiXCR and keeps one entry per CDR3 protein. The repertoire includes roughly 580,000 distinct CDR3 sequences, around 46% of them detected once, and roughly 8.2% sits in the top ten. The CDR3 is 12 amino acids. Germline CDR1 and CDR2: ENHRY and SYGVKD. Trimming removed 3 bases from V and 4 bases from J, with 6 bases in between.

This chain joins TRBV10-3 and TRBJ1-1; D call uncertain. The clonotype was recovered from a woman aged 18-35 years with Graves' hyperthyroidism. The sequencing sample was made of peripheral blood or thyroid tissue (not recorded which). In DNA, the CDR3 is TGTGCCATCAGTGAAGCGAGCACTGAAGCTTTCTTT. It is translated as CAISEASTEAFF.